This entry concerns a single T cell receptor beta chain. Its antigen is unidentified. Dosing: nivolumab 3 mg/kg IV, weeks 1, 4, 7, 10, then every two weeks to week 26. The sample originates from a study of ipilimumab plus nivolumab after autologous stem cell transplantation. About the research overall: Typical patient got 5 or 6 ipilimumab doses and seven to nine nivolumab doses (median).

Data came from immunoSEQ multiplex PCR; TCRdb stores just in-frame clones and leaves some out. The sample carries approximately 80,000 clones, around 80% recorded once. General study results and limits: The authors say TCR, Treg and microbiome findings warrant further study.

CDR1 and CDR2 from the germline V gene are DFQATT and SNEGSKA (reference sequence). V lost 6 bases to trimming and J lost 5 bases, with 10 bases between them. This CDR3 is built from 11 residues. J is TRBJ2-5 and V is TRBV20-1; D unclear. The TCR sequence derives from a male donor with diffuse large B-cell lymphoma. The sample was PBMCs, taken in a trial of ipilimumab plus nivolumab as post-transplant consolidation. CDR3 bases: TGCAGTGCGGTCAGCCGCGAGACCCAGTACTTC. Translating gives CSAVSRETQYF.